The T cell receptor beta chain under discussion was sequenced for a study of read filtering for tumor transcriptome and immune sequencing. The wider study: After DNase treatment, RNA was made into whole-transcriptome libraries. Study observations and caveats: Even smaller IR-seq throughput identified most shared clonotypes.

Molecular barcoded adaptors covering alpha/delta and beta/gamma chains were used on approximately 440 ng RNA. TCRdb ran MiXCR on the reads and lists one entry per CDR3 protein. The sample has about 39,000 distinct CDR3 sequences; roughly an eighth are singletons. This clonotype appeared many times. Its target is not known. The V and J ends lost 6 bases and 4 bases respectively, with 8 bases between them. Looked up from germline, CDR1 is MNHEY and CDR2 is SVGAGI. The CDR3 totals 12 residues. This TCR came from a donor at least 40 years old with multiple myeloma. Material: a population of CD138-negative cells sorted from bone marrow. The gene calls are TRBV6-5 and TRBJ2-3; D gene unclear. CDR3 sequence reads: CASRAAPDTQYF. CDR3 nucleotides: TGTGCCAGCAGGGCCGCTCCAGATACGCAGTATTTT.